Shown below are 6 T cell receptor beta chains from a single sample sequenced in a study of blood T cell repertoires in COVID-19. Profiling relied on immunoSEQ multiplex PCR, and the TCRdb table lists in-frame clones only, not all of them. This sample has hundreds of thousands of clones, with roughly 87% found just once. Input material: PBMCs or T cells enriched from blood (not recorded which). These receptor sequences come from a woman aged 25 to 39 who had recovered from COVID-19.

The genes are TRBV28 and TRBJ1-5; TRBD1 matches 7 bases. V lost 3 bases, J lost 4 bases, and 6 bases stayed unmatched. The CDR3 runs 15 residues. Germline values: CDR1 MDHEN, CDR2 SYDVKM. The DNA for the CDR3 is TGTGCCAGCAGTTTCTCGGACAGGAGAAATCAGCCCCAGCATTTT. Its protein product is CASSFSDRRNQPQHF. The full variable domain, its missing parts supplied by reference TRBV28 and TRBJ1-5, is DVKVTQSSRYLVKRTGEKVFLECVQDMDHENMFWYRQDPGLGLRLIYFSYDVKMKEKGDIPEGYSVSREKKERFSLILESASTNQTSMYLCASSFSDRRNQPQHFGDGTRLSIL.

The chain uses TRBV7-3 and TRBJ2-2; TRBD1 might be the D (6 bases). The CDR3 contains 16 residues. Trimming took 5 bases from V and 0 from J, leaving 13 bases between them. Germline-derived CDR1 and CDR2 are SGHTA and FQGTGA. CDR3 region: CASSLRQASNTGELFF. The CDR3 region has the DNA TGTGCCAGCAGCCTTAGACAGGCGTCGAACACCGGGGAGCTGTTTTTT.

The V gene is TRBV10-3, the J gene TRBJ2-6; perhaps TRBD1 as D (6 bases). CDR1 and CDR2 from the germline V gene are ENHRY and SYGVKD. V lost 3 bases, J lost 3 bases, and 12 bases lay in between. The length of the CDR3 is 16 residues. In nucleotides, the CDR3 is TGTGCCATCAGTGACACAGGGAGTTTTGGGGCCAACGTCCTGACTTTC. Protein sequence: CAISDTGSFGANVLTF.

This clone occurred a few times. The V call is TRBV7-9, the J call TRBJ1-1, with 7 bases identical to TRBD1. This CDR3 region has 15 residues. Germline V gene lookup returns CDR1 SEHNR and CDR2 FQNEAQ (reference sequence). The ends lost 2 bases at V and 1 base at J; junction bases unmatched: 4. The CDR3 protein is CASSLYGTANTEAFF. CDR3 DNA: TGTGCCAGCAGCTTATACGGGACAGCGAACACTGAAGCTTTCTTT.

The chain links TRBV28 to TRBJ1-5; 8 nucleotides line up with TRBD1. The CDR3 extends over 17 amino acids. V shed 3 bases, J shed 3 bases, and the junction held 10 bases outside the gene matches. Germline CDR1 reads MDHEN; CDR2 reads SYDVKM. The CDR3 protein is CASSFSRQGAVNQPQHF. Here the CDR3 DNA reads TGTGCCAGCAGTTTTTCCCGGCAGGGGGCGGTCAATCAGCCCCAGCATTTT.

V is TRBV19 and J is TRBJ1-4, with D possibly TRBD1 on 6 matching bases. V lost 6 bases and J 7 bases, leaving 18 bases between the germline ends. Germline loops: CDR1 LNHDA, CDR2 SQIVND (reference sequence). The CDR3 has 15 residues. The DNA of the CDR3 is TGTGCCAGTAGATCACAGGGCGCTGGGGGTGAAAAACTGTTTTTT. It specifies CASRSQGAGGEKLFF.